A single sample gave rise to the 15 T cell receptor beta chains below, sequenced in a study of blood T cells in healthy people across ages. Combining a sample-barcoded 5' primer with a J-beta primer mix, a second PCR ran for roughly 7 to 12 cycles. TCRdb re-analysed the 5' RACE reads in MiXCR, keeping a single row per CDR3 protein. The sample gives 660,000 or so distinct CDR3 sequences, 58% of which show up once; 35% to 40% is in the top ten. The sample was blood. Receptors originate from a man between 60 and 75 years old in good health.

The chain combines TRBV6-1 with TRBJ2-3; TRBD1 aligns across 9 bases. Trimming removed 3 bases from V and 1 base from J; junction bases left unmatched: 8. This CDR3 has 17 amino acids. Per the germline V gene, CDR1 is MNHNS and CDR2 is SASEGT. The CDR3 nucleotides read TGTGCCAGCAGTGACAACAGGGGGCAGGGGGGCACAGATACGCAGTATTTT. It translates to CASSDNRGQGGTDTQYF.

The count of this clonotype is one. The gene calls are TRBV6-6 and TRBJ1-2; perhaps TRBD1 as D (5 bases). CDR3 size: 13 residues. CDR1 and CDR2 from the germline V gene are MNHNY and SVGAGI (reference sequence). Trimming removed 7 bases at V and 6 bases at J, with 15 bases between. The CDR3 protein is CASTGISVNGYTF. CDR3 nucleotide sequence: TGTGCCAGCACAGGGATTTCAGTGAATGGCTACACCTTC.

This chain joins TRBV7-8 and TRBJ1-5; tentatively, D is TRBD1 (5 bases). CDR1 SGHVS and CDR2 FQNEAQ come from the germline V gene. V dropped 0 bases and J dropped 9 bases, with 12 bases sitting between them. This CDR3 is 14 amino acids long. CDR3 in DNA: TGTGCCAGCAGCTTAGCGACAGTCAATGGGCCCCAGCATTTT. Protein: CASSLATVNGPQHF.

The gene calls are TRBV10-2 and TRBJ1-1; 8 bases fit TRBD1. The V segment lost 0 bases and the J segment 5 bases; nucleotides outside the gene matches: 11. The germline V gene has CDR1 WSHSY and CDR2 SAAADI. The CDR3 has 17 amino acids. The CDR3 DNA follows: TGCGCCAGCAGTGAGTCGAGGGGCAGGGGGCGAGAGACTGAAGCTTTCTTT. As protein: CASSESRGRGRETEAFF.

This clonotype came up many times. The chain links TRBV4-2 to TRBJ2-1, with TRBD2 matching 11 bases. The V segment lost 0 bases and the J segment 3 bases; nucleotides outside the gene matches: 7. The CDR3 covers 18 residues. Germline V gene sequence: CDR1 LGHNA, CDR2 YNFKEQ. The CDR3 sequence is CASSQDRSLAGGYNEQFF. DNA of the CDR3: TGTGCCAGCAGCCAAGATCGGTCTCTAGCGGGGGGCTACAATGAGCAGTTCTTC.

Only a few counts were recorded for this clonotype. The chain links TRBV27 to TRBJ2-2, with 9 bases lining up with TRBD2. V shed 5 bases and J 6 bases; nucleotides not matched to a gene: 10. CDR1 is MNHEY and CDR2 is SMNVEV in the germline V gene (reference sequence). The CDR3 runs 16 residues. CDR3 protein: CASSALLAGGPGELFF. CDR3 nucleotides: TGTGCCAGCAGTGCCCTCTTGGCGGGGGGGCCCGGGGAGCTGTTTTTT.

Regarding this clonotype: A read error may produce the germline difference seen at one junction end. The J gene is TRBJ2-3, the V gene TRBV24-1; 9 bases match TRBD2. The CDR3 covers 15 residues. Per germline, CDR1 KGHDR and CDR2 SFDVKD. CDR3 nucleotides: TGTGCCACCAGCCCTAGCGGGGAAATCACAGATAAGCAGTATTTT. This sequence encodes CATSPSGEITDKQYF.

V and J are TRBV9 and TRBJ2-1; unclear D gene. The V end was cut by 0 bases, the J end by 11 bases, with 9 bases between. Germline CDR1 SGDLS, CDR2 YYNGEE. There are 12 residues in the CDR3. This CDR3 reads CASSVGRYQQFF. The DNA of the CDR3 is TGTGCCAGCAGCGTAGGGCGGTATCAGCAGTTCTTC.

In the case of this clonotype: The junction does not match germline at one end; this may be a read error. This chain joins TRBV6-1 and TRBJ2-5; TRBD2 matches 7 bases. Germline values: CDR1 MNHNS, CDR2 SASEGT. The CDR3 covers 14 residues. The CDR3 protein is CTSSEASGEETQYF. CDR3 nucleotide sequence: TGTACCAGCAGTGAGGCTAGCGGTGAGGAGACCCAGTACTTC.

This clonotype has more than one count but fewer than ten. The rearrangement uses TRBV27 and TRBJ2-6; D call uncertain. The V gene's germline CDR1 is MNHEY and CDR2 SMNVEV (reference sequence). This CDR3 is 15 amino acids long. Trimming left V 6 bases short and J 0 bases short, with 9 bases between. DNA for the CDR3: TGTGCCAGCAGAGGATTGCACTCTGGGGCCAACGTCCTGACTTTC. This translates into CASRGLHSGANVLTF.

As concerns this clonotype: A much larger clone lies a single base off, so this may be a read error. J is TRBJ2-7 and V is TRBV7-2; no firm D call. The CDR3 runs to 14 residues. Germline loops: CDR1 SGHTA, CDR2 FQGNSA. CDR3 protein: CASSLALSSYERYF. The CDR3 coding sequence is TGTGCCAGCAGCTTAGCCCTCTCGTCCTACGAGCGGTACTTC.

The chain joins TRBV5-1 to TRBJ2-1; 7 nucleotides align to TRBD1. The CDR3 runs to 16 residues. V trimming: 1 base; J trimming: 2 bases; junction bases outside the gene matches: 6. In germline, CDR1 is SGHRS, CDR2 YFSETQ. The CDR3 sequence is CASSLRSTGAYNEQFF. For the CDR3, the DNA is TGCGCCAGCAGCTTGAGGTCCACAGGGGCCTACAATGAGCAGTTCTTC.

The V and J genes are TRBV20-1 and TRBJ1-4, with 8 nucleotides matching TRBD1. The length of the CDR3 is 18 residues. Germline loops: CDR1 DFQATT, CDR2 SNEGSKA (reference sequence). V lost 2 bases and J lost 0; bases outside the gene matches: 11. DNA of the CDR3: TGCAGTGCTAGACTGACAGGGGCCAACCCGTCAACTAATGAAAAACTGTTTTTT. It is translated as CSARLTGANPSTNEKLFF.

The V and J genes are TRBV15 and TRBJ2-7; D unresolved. Germline V gives CDR1 LNHNV, CDR2 YYDKDF (reference sequence). Trimming took 2 bases from V and 2 from J, leaving 10 bases between them. This CDR3 comprises 14 residues. The CDR3 DNA reads as TGTGCCACCAGCAGATACCCGACAACCTACGAGCAGTACTTC. Translation: CATSRYPTTYEQYF.

The chain employs TRBV7-8 and TRBJ1-2, with 12 bases identical to TRBD1. V lost 5 bases, J lost 5 bases, and 6 bases stayed unmatched. The CDR3 contains 15 residues. Germline CDR1 and CDR2: SGHVS and FQNEAQ. CDR3 sequence (DNA): TGTGCCAGCAGCCGAACGGGACAGGGGGCATATGGCTACACCTTC. Encoded protein: CASSRTGQGAYGYTF.